Described below is a single T cell receptor (beta chain) sequence and its context. The data originate from a study of CXCR3-negative and CXCR3-positive naive CD8 T cells. The libraries of TRB cDNA were prepared using 5' RACE with UMI labels. TCRdb reprocessed the 5' RACE reads, with one entry per CDR3 protein and no DNA. This table holds just under 45,000 distinct CDR3 sequences. The study sorted every CD8+ T cell subset in triplicate at under 350,000 cells each. The clonotype was recovered from a human donor in good health. Some clones in this sample may be carry-over from other donors' samples. Material: memory CD8+ T cells from blood.

CDR3: CASSSWTTPNEQFF. The chain combines TRBV9 with TRBJ2-1. The CDR3 is 14 residues long. Germline-derived CDR1 and CDR2 are SGDLS and YYNGEE.